This record looks at one T cell receptor (beta chain) sequence and its context. Read coverage stops 3 residues before the CDR3 terminus; the germline J gene supplies the remainder. This sample was included in a study of T cells in women clearing cervical HPV infection. Assay used: immunoSEQ multiplex PCR; TCRdb lists only in-frame clones, some missing. The sample holds 20,000 to 25,000 clones. This CDR3 is 16 amino acids long. CDR1 and CDR2 (germline): LNHDA, SQIVND (reference sequence). J lost 5 bases, V lost 5 bases, and 11 bases had no gene match. Input material: blood buffy coat. The J gene is TRBJ2-1, the V gene TRBV19, with 8 positions matching TRBD1. This TCR was sampled from a woman between 18 and 75 years old with a cervical HPV16 infection that either progressed to CIN3+ or cleared (not recorded which). CDR3 protein: CASSATGANGNNEQFF. The CDR3 bases that were read are TGTGCCAGTAGTGCGACAGGGGCCAACGGGAACAATGAG.